This T cell receptor (beta chain) comes out of a study of T cell responses to AZD1222 COVID-19 vaccine. Overall study results and limits: At study baseline, merely several AZD1222 recipients were seropositive. An increase in Spike-specific TCR breadth and depth was observed after two AZD1222 doses. Repertoire sampling was restricted to post-peak T cell response timepoints.

For this clone: Its specificity is unknown.

Whether given at about 4 or about 12 weeks, second doses were pooled. CDR1 KGHSH and CDR2 LQKENI come from the germline V gene. The CDR3 is made up of 16 amino acids. V was shortened by 4 bases and J by 0 bases, with 13 bases between the two germline ends. The protocol was immunoSEQ multiplex PCR, while the TCRdb copy is restricted to in-frame clones and leaves out a portion. The data hold around 140,000 clones, with roughly 92% observed a single time. This sequence was found in an adult who received the AZD1222 COVID-19 vaccine. The J gene is TRBJ1-3, the V gene TRBV18, with D maybe TRBD1 (6 bases). The specimen comprised peripheral blood, sampled 28 days after the second AZD1222 dose. The DNA for the CDR3 is TGTGCCAGCTCACGGAGACAGGAGGGCTCTGGAAACACCATATATTTT. Protein: CASSRRQEGSGNTIYF.